These 7 T cell receptor beta chains were sequenced from one sample in a study of T cells in Graves' hyperthyroidism and ophthalmopathy. Amplification of TCR beta CDR3 regions was performed using RNA transcripts as template. The HTBI primer set drove a first-round RT-PCR of the TCR CDR3. TCRdb reprocessed the multiplex PCR reads with MiXCR, giving one entry per CDR3 protein. The repertoire consists of over 350,000 distinct CDR3 sequences, with 14% to 15% occurring once and the leading ten covering approximately 13%. Sequenced: blood. The receptors derive from a man between 18 and 29 years old with Graves' ophthalmopathy.

This clonotype was picked up many times. The chain is built from TRBV20-1 and TRBJ2-1; possibly TRBD1 or TRBD2 for D (6 bases each). The V gene's germline CDR1 is DFQATT and CDR2 SNEGSKA (reference sequence). The CDR3 sequence is 17 residues long. V was pared by 3 bases and J by 4 bases, with 22 bases between. The CDR3 here is CSARLGLWGAGYNEQFF. The CDR3 nucleotides are TGCAGTGCTAGGTTGGGGCTGTGGGGGGCGGGGTACAATGAGCAGTTCTTC.

The sample holds many counts of this clonotype. The chain has TRBV19 and TRBJ2-2, with 10 bases identical to TRBD2. The CDR3 has 14 amino acids. Trimming removed 7 bases from V and 4 bases from J; junction bases left unmatched: 3. Germline V CDR1 and CDR2: LNHDA, SQIVND (reference sequence). The CDR3, as DNA: TGTGCCAGTACCGGGACTAGCGTCACCGGGGAGCTGTTTTTT. Translating gives CASTGTSVTGELFF.

The V gene is TRBV14, the J gene TRBJ2-5, with 7 bases matching TRBD2. The germline gives CDR1 SGHDN, CDR2 FVKESK. After removal of 4 bases from V and 2 bases from J, the junction contained 10 bases not matched to a gene. This CDR3 is 16 amino acids long. The CDR3 DNA sequence: TGTGCCAGCAGCCTCGGGTTTGGGGAGGGGCAAGAGACCCAGTACTTC. The encoded protein is CASSLGFGEGQETQYF. The full variable domain, in which reference TRBV14 and TRBJ2-5 provide the parts outside the CDR3, is EAGVTQFPSHSVIEKGQTVTLRCDPISGHDNLYWYRRVMGKEIKFLLHFVKESKQDESGMPNNRFLAERTGGTYSTLKVQPAELEDSGVYFCASSLGFGEGQETQYFGPGTRLLVL.

This clonotype has ten or more counts. This sequence joins TRBV10-3 and TRBJ2-1; 9 bases map to TRBD2. The germline V gene encodes CDR1 ENHRY and CDR2 SYGVKD. This CDR3 spans 14 amino acids. V was clipped by 11 bases and J by 7 bases; unmatched bases: 12. The CDR3 coding sequence is TGTGCCTCGGCAGAGTCTAGCGGGGCTAATGAGCAGTTCTTC. This translates into CASAESSGANEQFF.

The V and J genes are TRBV6-5 and TRBJ1-2; 9 bases fit TRBD1. CDR3 size: 15 residues. From germline, CDR1 is MNHEY and CDR2 SVGAGI. The V segment lost 2 bases and the J segment 4 bases; nucleotides outside the gene matches: 5. CDR3 region: CASSYKPGQGYGYTF. CDR3 coding DNA: TGTGCCAGCAGTTACAAGCCGGGACAGGGCTATGGCTACACCTTC.

This clonotype was detected a few times. The CDR3 loop is CASSLTKVEDEKLFF. The CDR3 DNA is TGCGCCAGCAGCTTAACAAAGGTAGAGGATGAAAAACTGTTTTTT. The chain links TRBV5-1 to TRBJ1-4; D gene uncertain. Trimming stripped 2 bases from V and 6 bases from J, with 14 bases between. The CDR3 covers 15 residues. In germline, CDR1 is SGHRS, CDR2 YFSETQ. Using reference TRBV5-1 and TRBJ1-4 for the parts outside the CDR3, the full variable domain is KAGVTQTPRYLIKTRGQQVTLSCSPISGHRSVSWYQQTPGQGLQFLFEYFSETQRNKGNFPGRFSGRQFSNSRSEMNVSTLELGDSALYLCASSLTKVEDEKLFFGSGTQLSVL.

This clonotype was detected ten times or more. The chain uses TRBV7-9 and TRBJ1-1; D unclear. This CDR3 comprises 14 residues. Per germline, CDR1 SEHNR and CDR2 FQNEAQ (reference sequence). Trimming took 3 bases from V and 0 from J, leaving 8 bases between them. For the CDR3, the DNA is TGTGCCAGCAGCTTGCCAGGCATGAACACTGAAGCTTTCTTT. Translation gives CASSLPGMNTEAFF.